Listed below are T cell receptor beta chains from one sample, sequenced in a study of T-cell memory formation after mild COVID-19. TCRdb re-called the 5' RACE reads with MiXCR, one entry per CDR3 protein. Among about 190,000 distinct CDR3 sequences listed, about 16% were seen once. The sequencing input was PBMCs or a T cell subset sorted from them (not recorded which). The receptors derive from an adult woman who had mild COVID-19 (a few samples of this study predate the infection). Cell type and time point are not known. Both conserved end residues are trimmed from each CDR3. A D gene is named only where the DNA matches it firmly.

D,J,V,CDR3
TRBD1,TRBJ1-1,TRBV18,ASSLSQGAGTEAF
TRBD2,TRBJ2-1,TRBV11-3,ASSSANQAGGPNL
-,TRBJ1-1,TRBV5-1,ASSAQGAGNTEAF
-,TRBJ1-5,TRBV6-5,ASSYGNSNQPQH
TRBD2,TRBJ2-6,TRBV5-1,ASSLAGGDGANVLT
-,TRBJ2-1,TRBV5-1,ASSPGAHNEQF
TRBD2,TRBJ2-3,TRBV18,ASSPTGTSGLTDTQY
TRBD2,TRBJ2-3,TRBV20-1,SASGHLSSGRYADTQY
TRBD1,TRBJ2-5,TRBV27,ASTARGQGAVETQY
-,TRBJ1-4,TRBV6-1,ASSEALPSGDNEKLF
TRBD1,TRBJ1-2,TRBV20-1,SARDRQGRTYGYT
TRBD2,TRBJ2-3,TRBV6-1,ASDGLSGGKHTDTQY
-,TRBJ2-7,TRBV20-1,SAAQVSYYEQY
TRBD1,TRBJ2-7,TRBV7-9,ASSVTGTGGDEQY
TRBD1,TRBJ1-2,TRBV10-3,AISGGTGHNYGYT
TRBD1,TRBJ1-1,TRBV5-1,ASRRDRGQDEAF
-,TRBJ2-2,TRBV5-6,ASSLGQGGPGELF
TRBD1,TRBJ2-3,TRBV29-1,SATGGVDTQY
-,TRBJ2-1,TRBV18,ASSPPGYNEQF
TRBD2,TRBJ2-5,TRBV20-1,SARVTRTSRQETQY
-,TRBJ1-2,TRBV12-3/TRBV12-4,ASSFGQNYGYT
TRBD1,TRBJ1-2,TRBV7-2,ASSPRQGYGYT
-,TRBJ1-1,TRBV3-1,ASSYGGGQAF
-,TRBJ1-2,TRBV21-1,ASSKRGRGQRGYT
-,TRBJ2-3,TRBV5-1,ASSSGVDTQY
-,TRBJ1-2,TRBV6-1,ASRRDIYGYT
-,TRBJ1-5,TRBV6-1,ASSEGGNQPQH
TRBD2,TRBJ2-6,TRBV29-1,SASSGEVSGANVLT
-,TRBJ2-3,TRBV5-1,ASSVRSLASTTDTQY
-,TRBJ1-2,TRBV6-4,ASKDPAGYGYT
-,TRBJ1-5,TRBV2,ASSDESNQPQH
-,TRBJ2-5,TRBV7-2,ASSLGLAGETQY
-,TRBJ1-1,TRBV7-2,ASSLTGQFIEAF
-,TRBJ1-1,TRBV10-3,AISGTASTEAF
-,TRBJ2-5,TRBV7-2,ASSFGLQETQY
TRBD2,TRBJ2-3,TRBV5-1,ASSLPSGSTDTQY
-,TRBJ2-6,TRBV7-2,ASSLAAGANVLT